This entry lists 22 T cell receptor delta chains sequenced from one sample in a study of γδ T cells in repeated Plasmodium falciparum infection. TCRdb called clones from the multiplex PCR reads again using CATT. The table shows 93,000 or so delta-chain clones, with roughly 0.98% occurring only once. Vgamma9/Vdelta2+ and Vdelta2-negative gammadelta T cells were flow-sorted from PBMC for bulk sequencing. Sequencing was carried out using gamma-delta T cells from blood. The receptor set was obtained from a pool of human donors (malaria-infected and uninfected, not separated).

This clone was seen repeatedly, ten times or more. The protein TCRdb lists belongs to a much larger clone and differs from this DNA's translation at residue 11, which points to a read error; the protein shown is made from the DNA. The chain employs TRDV2 and TRDJ3; D gene ambiguous. TCRdb is silent on the J gene; assignment here came from matching the DNA to germline. The CDR3 is 17 residues long. CDR1 and CDR2 (germline): GEAIGNYY, EKD. V lost 0 bases and J 9 bases, leaving 17 bases between the germline ends. The CDR3 region is CACDTAEENRGTRQMFF. For the CDR3, the DNA is TGTGCCTGTGACACCGCCGAAGAGAACAGGGGCACCCGACAGATGTTTTTC.

Concerning this clone itself: Translating this DNA gives a protein that differs at residue 11 from the TCRdb one, which belongs to a much larger clone; a read error is likely, and the protein shown is this translation. V usage is TRDV1 and J usage is TRDJ1; TRDD3 matches at 10 bases. Per germline, CDR1 TSWWSYY and CDR2 QGS. The V and J ends lost 2 bases and 8 bases, in that order; junction bases with no gene match: 17. The CDR3 consists of 18 residues. The CDR3 DNA follows: TGTGCTCTTGGGGAAACTAGGACTGGGGGATGCCTATCGACAAAACTCATCTTT. It translates to CALGETRTGGCLSTKLIF.

About this clone itself: With a far larger clone one base away, a read error is the likely cause. Here the V gene is TRDV2, but the J gene went uncalled; the DNA was not compared with TRDD3, the D call given in the table. CDR3 length equals 21 residues. The germline gives CDR1 GEAIGNYY, CDR2 EKD. CDR3 in amino acids: CACDTVGTGGSLGALTAQLFF. In nucleotides, the CDR3 is TGTGCCTGTGACACCGTCGGTACTGGGGGATCCCTTGGTGCTTTGACAGCACAGCTCTTCTTT.

Of note for this clone: The protein in TCRdb stems from a much larger clone and differs at residue 11 from this DNA's translation, likely a read error; here the protein is translated from the DNA. This sequence joins TRDV2 and TRDJ1; D might be TRDD3 (5 bases). No J gene was available from TCRdb, and it was assigned here by a germline match of the DNA. The CDR3 totals 19 residues. Germline V CDR1 and CDR2: GEAIGNYY, EKD. V was clipped by 3 bases and J by 0 bases, with 25 bases between them. The CDR3 region is CACDPVTRFKGVDTDKLIF. Here the CDR3 DNA reads TGTGCCTGTGACCCTGTGACCCGATTTAAGGGGGTAGACACCGATAAACTCATCTTT.

With respect to this clone: The TCRdb protein, from a much larger clone, departs from this DNA's translation at residue 13, likely by read error; the protein shown derives from the DNA. The chain is built from TRDV1 and TRDJ1, with TRDD3 identical over 12 bases. TCRdb offers no J gene call, so here the DNA was matched to germline to obtain one. CDR3 length: 18 amino acids. The trim removed 2 bases at V and 8 bases at J, leaving 15 bases unmatched. CDR1 is TSWWSYY and CDR2 is QGS in the germline V gene. In nucleotides, the CDR3 is TGTGCTCTTGGGGAAACTAGGACTGGGGGATACCTACCGACAAAACTCATCTTT. This gives the protein CALGETRTGGYLPTKLIF.

In this sample, this clone turned up a few times. A read error likely explains why the TCRdb protein, taken from a much larger clone, differs from this DNA's translation at residues 5 and 17; the protein shown is translated from the DNA. The chain combines TRDV1 with TRDJ1, with D unclear. CDR1 is TSWWSYY and CDR2 is QGS in the germline V gene. The CDR3 runs to 18 residues. CDR3 sequence reads: CALGARWAPDVQADKLTF. Written as DNA, the CDR3 is TGTGCTCTTGGGGCCCGTTGGGCCCCGGATGTACAGGCCGATAAACTCACCTTT.

Concerning this clone itself: TCRdb's listed protein matches a much larger clone and diverges from this DNA's translation at residue 14, likely through a read error; the protein shown comes from the DNA. V is TRDV2 and J is TRDJ1; 9 bases align to TRDD3. In the absence of a J gene in TCRdb, the DNA was matched to germline to assign it here. With 0 bases clipped from V and 5 bases from J, the junction kept 18 bases outside the gene matches. The germline V gene has CDR1 GEAIGNYY and CDR2 EKD. There are 19 residues in the CDR3. CDR3 residues: CACDTRNFLGDTRGDKLIF. DNA of the CDR3: TGTGCCTGTGACACCCGGAACTTCCTCGGGGATACGCGTGGGGATAAACTCATCTTT.

Details on this clone: A far larger clone is only one base removed, so a read error is likely. Other DNA sequences in this sample translate to the same CDR3. The J gene went uncalled, whereas the V gene is TRDV2; the table calls TRDD3, which could not be checked here. Per germline, CDR1 GEAIGNYY and CDR2 EKD. The CDR3 contains 18 residues. Here the CDR3 reads CACDTVLGDTRKTDKLIF. The CDR3, as DNA: TGTGCCTGTGACACCGTACTGGGGGATACGCGCAAGACCGATAAGCTCATCTTT.

To note about this clone: A far larger clone is only one base removed, so a read error is likely. At the DNA level, this CDR3 is encoded by other sequences in the same sample as well. This chain uses TRDV1 with TRDJ1; 8 bases are shared with TRDD3. The CDR3 is 20 residues long. Per germline, CDR1 TSWWSYY and CDR2 QGS. Written as DNA, the CDR3 is TGTGCTCTTGGGGAAGTTCCGACTGGGGGTCTACGCCCTTACACTGATAAACTCATCTTT. This translates into CALGEVPTGGLRPYTDKLIF.

About this clone itself: The TCRdb record carries a much larger clone's protein, which differs from this DNA's translation at residue 16; a read error is the likely cause, and the protein listed here is the DNA translation. Here the CDR3 DNA reads TGTGCTCTTGGGGAAAGGAGGATCCTACGTTTACGGGAGTACGACAGGTACACCGATAAACTCATCTTT. Protein product: CALGERRILRLREYDRYTDKLIF. The chain is built from TRDV1 and TRDJ1; perhaps TRDD2 as D (6 bases). CDR3 size: 23 residues. Germline V gene lookup returns CDR1 TSWWSYY and CDR2 QGS. Deletions cut 2 bases from V and 0 bases from J, with 34 bases between.

This clone has a count of ten or more. This is likely an artifact of a read error, given a far larger clone one base away. At the DNA level, this CDR3 is encoded by other sequences in the same sample as well. The rearrangement uses TRDV2 and TRDJ1; 8 nucleotides agree with TRDD3. Germline matching of the DNA provided the J gene here, since TCRdb leaves it blank. This CDR3 contains 18 residues. In germline, CDR1 is GEAIGNYY, CDR2 EKD. The chain's CDR3 is CACDTRKTFGGSGDKLIF. The DNA of the CDR3 is TGCGCCTGTGACACCCGTAAAACTTTTGGGGGATCCGGCGATAAACTCATCTTT.

This clone was seen only a few times. A read error is the likely source, as a far larger clone sits one nucleotide away. Other DNA sequences within the sample encode an identical CDR3. This rearrangement joins TRDV2 to TRDJ1; 8 nucleotides agree with TRDD2. Trimming cost V 3 bases and J 0 bases; bases outside gene matches: 17. Germline V lookup: CDR1 GEAIGNYY, CDR2 EKD. The CDR3 sequence is 19 residues long. The chain's CDR3 is CACDPRFLHGVPYTDKLIF. Written as DNA, the CDR3 is TGTGCCTGTGACCCGCGCTTCCTACACGGGGTACCGTACACCGATAAACTCATCTTT.

By share of the sample, this clone is medium-sized. This sample also contains other DNA sequences that code for the same CDR3. The genes are TRDV1 and TRDJ1, with D possibly being TRDD2 (5 bases). The length of the CDR3 is 20 residues. V was trimmed by 5 bases and J by 0 bases, leaving 28 bases between them. Germline V gene data show CDR1 as TSWWSYY and CDR2 as QGS. The CDR3 protein is CALGPFLSSVRVSYTDKLIF. The DNA of the CDR3 is TGTGCTCTTGGGCCTTTCCTCTCCTCCGTACGAGTTTCTTACACCGATAAACTCATCTTT.

With regard to this clone: This likely stems from a read error, as it lies one base from a far larger clone. The identical CDR3 is also encoded by other nucleotide sequences in the sample. The J gene is TRDJ2, the V gene TRDV1, with 9 bases fitting TRDD2. Trimming cost V 1 base and J 6 bases; bases outside gene matches: 24. The CDR3 loop spans 22 amino acids. Germline lookup yields CDR1 TSWWSYY and CDR2 QGS. The CDR3 sequence: CALGEPPSYPGEGDPRSAQLFF. As DNA, the CDR3 is TGTGCTCTTGGGGAACCCCCTTCCTACCCCGGGGAGGGGGATCCTAGGTCAGCACAACTCTTCTTT.

Remarks on this clone: TCRdb's protein for this DNA is that of a much larger clone and differs from the translation at residue 5, likely a read error; the protein shown is the DNA translation. The chain is built from TRDV1 and TRDJ1; maybe TRDD3 (7 bases). CDR1 and CDR2 (germline): TSWWSYY, QGS. Trimming stripped 6 bases from V and 0 bases from J, with 23 bases between. The CDR3 totals 18 residues. The DNA of the CDR3 is TGTGCTCTTGGATGGCCTACTGGGGACGTTCCTAACACCGATAAACTCATCTTT. Translation gives CALGWPTGDVPNTDKLIF.

In the case of this clone: A far larger clone is a single base away, which makes a read error likely. This CDR3 is also generated by other DNA sequences in the sample. The V gene is TRDV3, the J gene TRDJ1; no definite D call. From germline, CDR1 is TVYSNPD and CDR2 GDNSRS (reference sequence). The CDR3 contains 13 residues. CDR3 loop: CAFRRDYTDKLIF. CDR3 bases: TGTGCTTTTCGGCGCGACTACACCGATAAACTCATCTTT.

Notes on this clone: With only one base between it and a far larger clone, this is likely a read error. Other DNA sequences in this sample translate to the same CDR3. V is TRDV2 and J is TRDJ1; D might be TRDD3 (10 bases). The J gene is absent in TCRdb and was assigned here via DNA matching to germline. The CDR3 spans 25 residues. The V end was cut by 4 bases, the J end by 0 bases, with 44 bases between. Germline V lookup: CDR1 GEAIGNYY, CDR2 EKD. The CDR3 sequence is CACEGLPTFPSLGDPIVYNTDKLIF. CDR3 in DNA: TGTGCCTGTGAGGGCCTTCCTACGTTTCCATCACTGGGGGATCCCATTGTATACAACACCGATAAACTCATCTTT.

This clone was seen only a few times. This DNA translates differently at residue 6 from the TCRdb protein, which is that of a much larger clone; a read error is likely, and the protein shown is the DNA's own translation. This CDR3 is CACDTEGPDTGGRAPYTDKLIF. The DNA of the CDR3 is TGTGCCTGTGACACCGAAGGCCCGGATACTGGGGGACGCGCACCGTACACCGATAAACTCATCTTT. The chain has TRDV2 and TRDJ1, with TRDD3 matching over 9 bases. As TCRdb names no J gene, one was assigned here on the basis of a DNA match to germline. This CDR3 comprises 22 residues. Germline V lookup: CDR1 GEAIGNYY, CDR2 EKD. The V and J ends lost 0 bases and 0 bases, in that order; junction bases with no gene match: 22.

On this clone: For this DNA, TCRdb reports the protein of a much larger clone, which diverges at residue 9, most likely from a read error; the protein presented here is translated directly from the DNA. The chain carries TRDV2 and TRDJ1, with TRDD3 matching 9 bases. Per germline, CDR1 GEAIGNYY and CDR2 EKD. This CDR3 contains 19 residues. V shed 3 bases, J shed 6 bases, and the junction held 22 bases outside the gene matches. This chain's CDR3 is CACDALLGETPGPLHKLIF. CDR3 DNA sequence: TGTGCCTGTGACGCCTTACTGGGGGAGACGCCCGGACCCTTACATAAACTCATCTTT.

Concerning this clone itself: The TCRdb protein comes from a much larger clone and disagrees with this DNA's translation at residue 12, likely due to a read error; the protein given here is derived from the DNA. V usage is TRDV1 and J usage is TRDJ1; 8 bases align to TRDD3. The J gene is absent in TCRdb and was assigned here via DNA matching to germline. V was clipped by 5 bases and J by 0 bases; unmatched bases: 26. The CDR3 is made up of 22 amino acids. The germline V gene encodes CDR1 TSWWSYY and CDR2 QGS. CDR3 loop: CALGPLEFLRSMLGDYTDKLIF. The CDR3 nucleotides are TGTGCTCTTGGGCCCCTGGAATTCCTTCGATCTATGCTGGGGGACTACACCGATAAACTCATCTTT.

Notes on this clone: TCRdb's protein for this DNA is that of a much larger clone and differs from the translation at residue 13, likely a read error; the protein shown is the DNA translation. The chain recombines TRDV1 with TRDJ1, with 7 positions matching TRDD3. The J gene, missing from TCRdb, was assigned here through DNA to germline matching. CDR1 is TSWWSYY and CDR2 is QGS in the germline V gene. This CDR3 has 18 amino acids. Unmatched junction bases numbered 21, after V lost 3 bases and J lost 8 bases. The CDR3 reads CALGDLNRGGSLGGKLIF. The DNA of the CDR3 is TGTGCTCTTGGGGACCTAAACAGGGGGGGATCATTAGGCGGAAAACTCATCTTT.

In this sample, this clone turned up a few times. This DNA's translation differs at residue 16 from TCRdb's protein, which comes from a much larger clone; a read error is likely, and the protein shown is translated from the DNA. The chain links TRDV1 to TRDJ1; 11 positions match TRDD3. Germline assignment: CDR1 TSWWSYY and CDR2 QGS. The trim removed 2 bases at V and 3 bases at J, leaving 20 bases unmatched. CDR3 length: 21 residues. The CDR3 is CALGEYRPNYGGYEGSDKLIF. As DNA, the CDR3 is TGTGCTCTTGGGGAATACCGTCCGAACTATGGGGGATACGAGGGGTCCGATAAACTCATCTTT.